This TCR beta chain was recovered during a study of regulatory and conventional T cells in RAG deficiency. V was clipped by 5 bases and J by 3 bases, with 13 bases between them. Germline assignment: CDR1 MNHEY and CDR2 SVGAGI. The CDR3 is made up of 14 amino acids. Clones were read by immunoSEQ multiplex PCR, and TCRdb kept only the in-frame ones, dropping some. This table has around 37,000 clones, over 75% appearing once. The sample was also reused in another study, on regulatory T cells. Per that study: Amplification used 52 TRBV primers and 13 TRBJ primers.

The V gene is TRBV6-5, the J gene TRBJ1-1; no firm D call. The sequenced sample was CD8+ T cells sorted from blood. This sequence originates from a human donor in good health. In nucleotides, the CDR3 is TGTGCCAGCAGTGAAACGTGGGCGGACACTGAAGCTTTCTTT. Its translation is CASSETWADTEAFF.